One and the same sample provided the 23 T cell receptor beta chains below, sequenced in a study of OX40 agonist ivuxolimab in advanced cancers. Clones were read by immunoSEQ multiplex PCR, and TCRdb kept only the in-frame ones, dropping some. The sample carries roughly 100,000 clones, over 75% recorded once. The starting material was CD4+ or CD8+ T cells sorted from blood, obtained in a trial of the OX40 agonist ivuxolimab. The receptors come from an adult with an advanced solid tumor such as melanoma, head and neck, liver or kidney cancer.

The sample holds a few counts of this clone. The CDR3 DNA sequence: TGTGCCAGCAGCAACCCAGGGGATAGTGAAGCTTTCTTT. It yields the protein CASSNPGDSEAFF. This chain joins TRBV6-6 and TRBJ1-1; TRBD1 might be the D (6 bases). CDR1 is MNHNY and CDR2 is SVGAGI in the germline V gene (reference sequence). The CDR3 extends over 13 amino acids. Trimming took off 6 bases at V and 7 bases at J, with 15 bases between the two ends.

The chain employs TRBV6-6 and TRBJ2-1; TRBD2 agrees at 11 bases. J gave up 8 bases and V 6 bases, and 9 bases lay outside the gene matches. The V gene's germline CDR1 is MNHNY and CDR2 SVGAGI (reference sequence). This CDR3 spans 15 amino acids. The CDR3 DNA follows: TGTGCCAGCAGGTCTACTAGCGGGAGCCTCTATGAGCAGTTCTTC. Amino acid sequence: CASRSTSGSLYEQFF.

The V and J genes are TRBV7-3 and TRBJ2-5; 8 bases map to TRBD1. The end of the DNA is better explained by TRBJ2-7, so the J call may be wrong. CDR1 is SGHTA, CDR2 FQGTGA, per germline. The CDR3 length is 13 residues. The CDR3 DNA reads TGTGCCAGCAGCTTGACGACAGGGGCCGAGCAGTACTTC. Translated: CASSLTTGAEQYF.

V is TRBV5-6 and J is TRBJ1-1; no firm D call. Between the trimmed V and J ends, which lost 4 bases and 0 bases, there was a span of 13 bases. The CDR3 sequence is 15 residues long. The germline V gene has CDR1 SGHDT and CDR2 YYEEEE. The CDR3 DNA is TGTGCCAGCAGCCCCTTGGATTTACTGAACACTGAAGCTTTCTTT. This sequence encodes CASSPLDLLNTEAFF.

The chain is built from TRBV27 and TRBJ2-1, with D maybe TRBD2 (6 bases). Germline V gene sequence: CDR1 MNHEY, CDR2 SMNVEV (reference sequence). The CDR3 spans 13 residues. V lost 5 bases, J lost 3 bases, and 8 bases lay in between. The CDR3 reads CASSPGVYNEQFF. Written as DNA, the CDR3 is TGTGCCAGCAGTCCGGGGGTCTACAATGAGCAGTTCTTC.

The rearrangement uses TRBV9 and TRBJ2-3; tentative D call: TRBD1 (6 bases). The germline CDR1 and CDR2 sequences are SGDLS and YYNGEE. The V gene lost 0 bases and the J gene lost 1 base, with 12 bases spanning the gap. The CDR3 contains 16 residues. CDR3 protein: CASSVGSGDGTDTQYF. The CDR3 DNA is TGTGCCAGCAGCGTAGGGTCAGGGGACGGCACAGATACGCAGTATTTT.

As regards this clone: The sample carries other DNA sequences with the same CDR3. The chain combines TRBV19 with TRBJ2-1; 8 bases line up with TRBD2. Germline lookup yields CDR1 LNHDA and CDR2 SQIVND (reference sequence). This CDR3 has 15 amino acids. The J segment lost 2 bases and the V segment lost 6 bases, leaving 6 bases of the junction unmatched. CDR3 sequence (DNA): TGTGCCAGTAGCATCGGACTAGCTACCTACAATGAGCAGTTCTTC. Translated, it gives CASSIGLATYNEQFF. Variable domain in full (rest from reference TRBV19 and TRBJ2-1): DGGITQSPKYLFRKEGQNVTLSCEQNLNHDAMYWYRQDPGQGLRLIYYSQIVNDFQKGDIAEGYSVSREKKESFPLTVTSAQKNPTAFYLCASSIGLATYNEQFFGPGTRLTVL.

The V call is TRBV11-2, the J call TRBJ1-2; D may be TRBD1 (5 bases). The length of the CDR3 is 18 residues. The V end lost 5 bases, the J end lost 3 bases, and 25 bases lay between the germline ends. Germline-derived CDR1 and CDR2 are SGHAT and FQNNGV. CDR3 in amino acids: CASSLHPMGGGLYYGYTF. The CDR3 DNA reads as TGTGCCAGCAGCCTACACCCAATGGGGGGGGGTTTGTACTATGGCTACACCTTC.

This clone was seen only once. The J gene is TRBJ1-1, the V gene TRBV6-6, with TRBD1 matching over 8 bases. V trimming: 2 bases; J trimming: 6 bases; junction bases outside the gene matches: 8. Per germline, CDR1 MNHNY and CDR2 SVGAGI (reference sequence). CDR3 length: 15 residues. The CDR3 is CASSYQGAGGSEAFF. The CDR3 DNA follows: TGTGCCAGCAGTTACCAGGGGGCAGGGGGGTCTGAAGCTTTCTTT.

The gene calls are TRBV6-1 and TRBJ2-7, with TRBD1 matching 8 bases. The CDR3 has 14 residues. Germline V gives CDR1 MNHNS, CDR2 SASEGT. J lost 3 bases, V lost 0 bases, and 1 base had no gene match. CDR3 amino acids: CASSEADRDYEQYF. For the CDR3, the DNA is TGTGCCAGCAGTGAAGCGGACAGGGACTACGAGCAGTACTTC.

V and J are TRBV11-3 and TRBJ2-7; D is possibly TRBD1 (6 bases). From germline, CDR1 is SGHNT and CDR2 YENEEA. The CDR3 is made up of 15 amino acids. Trimming removed 7 bases from V and 5 bases from J, with 21 bases in between. The CDR3 region is CASTPSDQGKHEQYF. In DNA, the CDR3 is TGTGCCAGCACCCCCTCGGACCAGGGGAAACACGAGCAGTACTTC.

CDR3 nucleotide sequence: TGTGCCAGTAGTGCAGCGGGACAGGGGCCCCAAGAGACCCAGTACTTC. Translated, it gives CASSAAGQGPQETQYF. The rearrangement links TRBV19 to TRBJ2-5; 10 bases map to TRBD1. Germline CDR1 and CDR2: LNHDA and SQIVND (reference sequence). This CDR3 contains 16 residues. V lost 5 bases and J lost 1; bases outside the gene matches: 7. Full variable domain (outside the CDR3, taken from reference TRBV19 and TRBJ2-5): DGGITQSPKYLFRKEGQNVTLSCEQNLNHDAMYWYRQDPGQGLRLIYYSQIVNDFQKGDIAEGYSVSREKKESFPLTVTSAQKNPTAFYLCASSAAGQGPQETQYFGPGTRLLVL.

J is TRBJ2-3 and V is TRBV11-1, with D possibly TRBD1 on 7 matching bases. The V gene's germline CDR1 is SGHAT and CDR2 FQDESV (reference sequence). Between the trimmed V and J ends, which lost 5 bases and 8 bases, there was a span of 20 bases. The length of the CDR3 is 15 residues. The CDR3, as DNA: TGTGCCAGCAGCACACGATTAACAGGGGAGGTTACGCAGTATTTT. Translation gives CASSTRLTGEVTQYF.

This clone was counted between two and nine times. The chain combines TRBV7-2 with TRBJ2-2; D is uncertain. The germline CDR1 and CDR2 sequences are SGHTA and FQGNSA. The CDR3 runs 12 residues. V was shortened by 1 base and J by 8 bases, with 5 bases between the two germline ends. The DNA of the CDR3 is TGTGCCAGCAGCTTAGATTGGGGGGAGCTGTTTTTT. Translating gives CASSLDWGELFF. The full variable domain, in which reference TRBV7-2 and TRBJ2-2 provide the parts outside the CDR3, is GAGVSQSPSNKVTEKGKDVELRCDPISGHTALYWYRQSLGQGLEFLIYFQGNSAPDKSGLPSDRFSAERTGGSVSTLTIQRTQQEDSAVYLCASSLDWGELFFGEGSRLTVL.

The J gene is TRBJ2-7, the V gene TRBV19, with TRBD2 as a possible D gene (6 bases). The CDR3 extends over 15 amino acids. Between the trimmed V and J ends, which lost 11 bases and 0 bases, there was a span of 20 bases. Germline-derived CDR1 and CDR2 are LNHDA and SQIVND (reference sequence). The CDR3 region has the DNA TGTGCCGCAGCCCCCGGGACTGATAGCTCCTACGAGCAGTACTTC. Protein sequence: CAAAPGTDSSYEQYF. Supplemented by reference TRBV19 and TRBJ2-7, the full variable domain reads DGGITQSPKYLFRKEGQNVTLSCEQNLNHDAMYWYRQDPGQGLRLIYYSQIVNDFQKGDIAEGYSVSREKKESFPLTVTSAQKNPTAFYLCAAAPGTDSSYEQYFGPGTRLTVT.

In this sample, this clone turned up once. The chain combines TRBV4-2 with TRBJ1-1, with a tentative D call TRBD1 (5 bases). CDR1 and CDR2 from the germline V gene are LGHNA and YNFKEQ. V shed 2 bases and J shed 3 bases, with 13 bases lying between them. The CDR3 length is 15 residues. CDR3 in DNA: TGTGCCAGCAGCCAACCCTACGGGGGGGACACTGAAGCTTTCTTT. This encodes CASSQPYGGDTEAFF.

This chain connects TRBV7-9 to TRBJ1-2; D call uncertain. CDR3 length: 11 amino acids. V was shortened by 2 bases and J by 8 bases, with 6 bases between the two germline ends. Germline V gene lookup returns CDR1 SEHNR and CDR2 FQNEAQ (reference sequence). CDR3 bases: TGTGCCAGCAGCTTACTCACGGGCTACACCTTC. It yields the protein CASSLLTGYTF.

The rearrangement uses TRBV30 and TRBJ2-6; D gene unclear. This CDR3 is 17 amino acids long. Germline V gives CDR1 GTSNPN, CDR2 SVGIG (reference sequence). Trimming took off 4 bases at V and 1 base at J, with 17 bases between the two ends. The CDR3 coding sequence is TGTGCCTGGATCCGGCGACCGAGGATTTCTGGGGCCAACGTCCTGACTTTC. Translated: CAWIRRPRISGANVLTF.

The chain is built from TRBV15 and TRBJ2-2; D possibly corresponds to TRBD2 (6 bases). The germline V and J ends were trimmed by 5 bases and 4 bases, with 20 bases remaining between them. The CDR3 totals 17 residues. Germline assignment: CDR1 LNHNV and CDR2 YYDKDF (reference sequence). Written as DNA, the CDR3 is TGTGCCACCAGCCCAAGCACTTGGGACTTGTCCACCGGGGAGCTGTTTTTT. This sequence encodes CATSPSTWDLSTGELFF.

The chain carries TRBV11-3 and TRBJ2-3; D remains unclear. Germline V gene data show CDR1 as SGHNT and CDR2 as YENEEA. The ends were cut back, 1 base at V and 3 bases at J, with 11 bases in the middle. The CDR3 totals 15 residues. CDR3 nucleotides: TGTGCCAGCAGCTTAGGAGAGGTGGCAACAGATACGCAGTATTTT. It specifies CASSLGEVATDTQYF.

The CDR3: CASSFLLTSGHSDSQETQYF. CDR3 DNA sequence: TGTGCCAGCAGTTTTTTATTGACTAGCGGGCACAGCGATTCCCAAGAGACCCAGTACTTC. V is TRBV28 and J is TRBJ2-5; 10 bases fit TRBD2. Germline V gene data show CDR1 as MDHEN and CDR2 as SYDVKM. The V gene end was trimmed by 3 bases and the J gene end by 1 base; junction bases not matched to a gene: 17. The CDR3 covers 20 residues.

V is TRBV2 and J is TRBJ1-4, with D unclear. V lost 5 bases, J lost 7 bases, and 14 bases lay in between. CDR3 length equals 14 residues. The germline V gene has CDR1 SNHLY and CDR2 FYNNEI. CDR3 sequence (DNA): TGTGCCAGCAGTCCTGAGTGGGATAGTGAAAAACTGTTTTTT. Translated, it gives CASSPEWDSEKLFF.

Concerning this clone: One junction end disagrees with the germline gene, perhaps due to a read error. J is TRBJ2-7 and V is TRBV7-9; perhaps TRBD1 as D (6 bases). Germline V gene lookup returns CDR1 SEHNR and CDR2 FQNEAQ (reference sequence). The CDR3 sequence is 14 residues long. This CDR3 reads CASRLGDISDEQYF. CDR3 bases: TGTGCCAGCAGATTAGGGGACATTAGCGACGAGCAGTACTTC.